This T cell receptor (beta chain) was captured in a study of beta chain features in type 1 diabetes. V was clipped by 2 bases and J by 8 bases, with 9 bases between them. This CDR3 contains 12 residues. Germline V CDR1 and CDR2: SNHLY, FYNNEI. Details on this clone: The target antigen is unknown. The sample has other DNA sequences that encode this CDR3 too.

Study-level findings and limits: All four CD4+ subsets from Type 1 diabetes patients carried moderately but significantly shorter TCRB CDR3s.

The authors reverse transcribed all of the isolated RNA, so sequencing captured expressed TCRB transcripts. Profiling relied on immunoSEQ multiplex PCR, and the TCRdb table lists in-frame clones only, not all of them. Of around 70,000 clones listed, roughly half are singletons. Input material: central memory CD4+ T cells from blood. The chain combines TRBV2 with TRBJ1-2, with a tentative D call TRBD1 (6 bases). The source of this sequence is a man under 40 with type 1 diabetes. The CDR3 DNA follows: TGTGCCAGCAGTGAACAGGGGCGAGGCTACACCTTC. Its protein is CASSEQGRGYTF.